The next 8 T cell receptor beta chains were all read from a single sample in a study of T cell responses to AZD1222 COVID-19 vaccine. The table came from immunoSEQ multiplex PCR; TCRdb's copy has only in-frame clones and leaves some out. The table has some 170,000 clones, roughly nine tenths seen once. Specimen: peripheral blood, collected on day 0 of AZD1222 vaccination. The receptors originated from an adult in good health.

The CDR3 DNA reads as TGTGCCAGCAGTCAACCGGGACTAGCGGGAGTCGGGGAGCAGTTCTTC. Protein sequence: CASSQPGLAGVGEQFF. J is TRBJ2-1 and V is TRBV11-3, with 14 nucleotides matching TRBD2. The CDR3 has 16 amino acids. Germline trimming cut 6 bases from V and 10 bases from J; bases unmatched to any gene: 11. Germline-derived CDR1 and CDR2 are SGHNT and YENEEA. The entire variable domain, with the rest obtained from reference TRBV11-3 and TRBJ2-1, is as follows: EAGVVQSPRYKIIEKKQPVAFWCNPISGHNTLYWYLQNLGQGPELLIRYENEEAVDDSQLPKDRFSAERLKGVDSTLKIQPAELGDSAVYLCASSQPGLAGVGEQFFGPGTRLTVL.

The genes are TRBV6-6 and TRBJ1-5, with 12 bases identical to TRBD1. The J segment lost 4 bases and the V segment lost 5 bases, leaving 6 bases of the junction unmatched. Germline V CDR1 and CDR2: MNHNY, SVGAGI (reference sequence). This CDR3 comprises 16 residues. This CDR3 is CASSPGTGGGNQPQHF. Here the CDR3 DNA reads TGTGCCAGCAGTCCCGGGACAGGGGGCGGTAATCAGCCCCAGCATTTT.

J is TRBJ1-2 and V is TRBV29-1; 8 bases are shared with TRBD1. The germline gives CDR1 SQVTM, CDR2 ANQGSEA. With 2 bases clipped from V and 6 bases from J, the junction kept 8 bases outside the gene matches. The CDR3 runs to 14 residues. The DNA for the CDR3 is TGCAGCGTTGAAAGGGGGGCAGGGGGCGATGGCTACACCTTC. Translating gives CSVERGAGGDGYTF.

The count of this clone is one. The rearrangement links TRBV18 to TRBJ1-1; possibly TRBD1 for D (6 bases). Trimming shortened V by 4 bases and J by 9 bases, and 15 bases separated the two germline ends. The CDR3 contains 13 residues. Germline lookup yields CDR1 KGHSH and CDR2 LQKENI. CDR3 amino acids: CASSRGQPDQAFF. CDR3 in DNA: TGTGCCAGCTCACGCGGACAGCCGGACCAAGCTTTCTTT.

This sequence joins TRBV11-2 and TRBJ2-7, with no clear D. The V end lost 0 bases, the J end lost 4 bases, and 13 bases lay between the germline ends. Looked up from germline, CDR1 is SGHAT and CDR2 is FQNNGV. This CDR3 region has 15 residues. CDR3 in DNA: TGTGCCAGCAGCTTAGAGGCTACGATGGGTTACGAGCAGTACTTC. It codes for CASSLEATMGYEQYF.

CDR3 sequence (DNA): TGTGCCAGTAGTACCCCTGAGCGGACTAAGAGTTCACCCCTCCACTTT. Its translation is CASSTPERTKSSPLHF. The chain carries TRBV19 and TRBJ1-6; D unclear. Between the trimmed V and J ends, which lost 4 bases and 9 bases, there was a span of 19 bases. The germline CDR1 and CDR2 sequences are LNHDA and SQIVND (reference sequence). The CDR3 sequence is 16 residues long.

This chain connects TRBV24-1 to TRBJ2-2; D uncertain. Germline V gene sequence: CDR1 KGHDR, CDR2 SFDVKD. V was pared by 1 base and J by 6 bases, with 5 bases between. This CDR3 is built from 13 residues. The CDR3 region is CATSDFGPGELFF. The CDR3 DNA sequence: TGTGCCACCAGTGATTTCGGGCCCGGGGAGCTGTTTTTT.

This chain joins TRBV5-4 and TRBJ2-3; TRBD2 matches at 7 bases. The length of the CDR3 is 14 residues. V was pared by 3 bases and J by 5 bases, with 6 bases of the junction left unmatched. Germline V lookup: CDR1 SGHNT, CDR2 YYREEE (reference sequence). The CDR3 DNA is TGTGCCAGCAGCTCGCGGGGGATCGTAGATACGCAGTATTTT. As protein: CASSSRGIVDTQYF.